The 21 T cell receptor beta chains below all came from one sample that was sequenced in a study of blood T cells in healthy people across ages. PCR was performed a second time for 7 to 11 cycles using a sample-barcoded 5' primer and a J-beta primer mix. TCRdb reprocessed the 5' RACE reads with MiXCR, giving one entry per CDR3 protein. This sample has approximately 850,000 distinct CDR3 sequences; 55% to 75% occur once, and the top ten carry roughly 22%. Sequenced material: blood. The receptors originated from a man aged 30 to 45 in good health.

The chain couples TRBV6-5 to TRBJ2-3; D gene uncertain. The CDR3 sequence is 16 residues long. With 0 bases removed from V and 2 bases from J, the gap between germline ends came to 12 bases. Per the germline V gene, CDR1 is MNHEY and CDR2 is SVGAGI. CDR3 nucleotides: TGTGCCAGCAGTTACTCCGACCAGCCCCCCACAGATACGCAGTATTTT. Translation: CASSYSDQPPTDTQYF.

This clonotype was found a few times. The chain recombines TRBV6-2 or TRBV6-3 with TRBJ2-4; TRBD1 matches at 7 bases. The CDR3 totals 11 residues. Per the germline V gene, CDR1 is MNHEY and CDR2 is SVGEGT. The V and J ends lost 5 bases and 13 bases, in that order; junction bases with no gene match: 5. In nucleotides, the CDR3 is TGTGCCAGCAGTCAAGGGGGCGACCAGTACTTC. Protein product: CASSQGGDQYF.

The chain has TRBV2 and TRBJ2-3, with TRBD1 matching 9 bases. Per germline, CDR1 SNHLY and CDR2 FYNNEI. V was pared by 8 bases and J by 4 bases, with 10 bases of the junction left unmatched. The CDR3 has 15 amino acids. The CDR3 here is CASEPGDRAPDTQYF. In DNA form, the CDR3 reads TGTGCCAGCGAGCCTGGGGACAGGGCACCAGATACGCAGTATTTT.

This clonotype was observed a few times. This chain joins TRBV20-1 and TRBJ2-4; D gene uncertain. With the DNA end fitting TRBJ2-7 better, the J assignment may be wrong. The CDR3 is 14 residues long. CDR1 is DFQATT, CDR2 SNEGSKA, per germline (reference sequence). The CDR3: CSARGRNSRYEQYF. The CDR3 DNA follows: TGCAGTGCTAGAGGCCGAAACAGTCGTTACGAGCAGTACTTC.

CDR3 nucleotide sequence: TGTGCCAGCTCCCCTGGACTAGCGGGAGCCAAAGAGACCCAGTACTTC. Translated: CASSPGLAGAKETQYF. This chain uses TRBV18 with TRBJ2-7; 13 bases match TRBD2. Judging by the DNA end, TRBJ2-5 fits better; the J call may be wrong. In germline, CDR1 is KGHSH, CDR2 LQKENI. The CDR3 has 16 amino acids.

CDR3 region: CAISTTASYEQYF. DNA for the CDR3: TGTGCCATCAGCACGACAGCCTCCTACGAGCAGTACTTC. The chain links TRBV10-3 to TRBJ2-7; TRBD1 might be the D (5 bases). The CDR3 contains 13 residues. Trimming shortened V by 6 bases and J by 0 bases, and 9 bases separated the two germline ends. Germline CDR1 and CDR2: ENHRY and SYGVKD.

The chain carries TRBV7-8 and TRBJ2-5; D remains ambiguous. The J call is in doubt because the DNA end fits TRBJ2-7 better. This CDR3 is built from 14 residues. Germline lookup yields CDR1 SGHVS and CDR2 FQNEAQ. CDR3 nucleotides: TGTGCCAGCAGCCCCTCTCCTGGTGGGGACGAGCAGTACTTC. It encodes CASSPSPGGDEQYF.

V gene TRBV3-1 combines with J gene TRBJ2-4; D remains ambiguous. The CDR3 sequence is 16 residues long. V was trimmed by 2 bases and J by 13 bases, leaving 24 bases between them. The germline CDR1 and CDR2 sequences are LGHDT and YNNKEL (reference sequence). The DNA for the CDR3 is TGTGCCAGCAGCCAATTTTCCCGCGGCTCGAACTACGGGCAGTACTTC. It translates to CASSQFSRGSNYGQYF.

The rearrangement links TRBV12-3 or TRBV12-4 to TRBJ1-6; a weak D match, TRBD1 (5 bases). The germline V and J ends were trimmed by 3 bases and 6 bases, with 12 bases remaining between them. The CDR3 has 15 residues. The CDR3 spells CASSFRDSSNSPLHF. CDR3 in DNA: TGTGCCAGCAGTTTCCGAGACAGCTCTAATTCACCCCTCCACTTT.

The chain links TRBV20-1 to TRBJ2-7; TRBD2 aligns across 12 bases. The DNA end favors TRBJ2-5, so the J call may be wrong. Germline assignment: CDR1 DFQATT and CDR2 SNEGSKA (reference sequence). This CDR3 spans 15 amino acids. The CDR3 coding sequence is TGCAGTGCCATAAGTCCTAGCGGGGGGGGAGAGACCCAGTACTTC. Its protein product is CSAISPSGGGETQYF.

V and J are TRBV27 and TRBJ1-1, with 9 bases lining up with TRBD1. Germline V lookup: CDR1 MNHEY, CDR2 SMNVEV (reference sequence). V shed 0 bases and J 2 bases; nucleotides not matched to a gene: 1. The CDR3 sequence is 15 residues long. CDR3 nucleotides: TGTGCCAGCAGTTTATCGGACAGGGGAAACACTGAAGCTTTCTTT. This translates into CASSLSDRGNTEAFF.

This clonotype is a singleton in its sample. The genes are TRBV12-3 or TRBV12-4 and TRBJ2-5, with 9 positions matching TRBD1. The CDR3 is made up of 13 amino acids. The J segment lost 9 bases and the V segment lost 5 bases, leaving 7 bases of the junction unmatched. CDR3 residues: CASSRGQGEAQYF. CDR3 nucleotide sequence: TGTGCCAGCAGTCGGGGACAGGGTGAGGCCCAGTACTTC.

This chain connects TRBV4-1 to TRBJ1-2; D remains unclear. The CDR3 runs 13 residues. In germline, CDR1 is MGHRA, CDR2 YSYEKL. V was pared by 0 bases and J by 5 bases, with 7 bases between. CDR3 sequence reads: CASSQEQQYGYTF. The CDR3 DNA follows: TGCGCCAGCAGCCAAGAACAACAGTATGGCTACACCTTC.

In its sample, this clonotype was seen once. This CDR3 is CASTPGQRITLDEQFF. CDR3 coding DNA: TGTGCCAGCACCCCGGGGCAGCGTATTACGTTGGATGAGCAGTTCTTC. This chain connects TRBV7-2 to TRBJ2-1; D is tentatively TRBD1 or TRBD2 (5 bases each). The CDR3 is made up of 16 amino acids. Trimming cost V 7 bases and J 8 bases, with 24 bases left between them. The germline V gene has CDR1 SGHTA and CDR2 FQGNSA.

V is TRBV29-1 and J is TRBJ2-1; 8 bases align to TRBD2. Trimming cost V 7 bases and J 7 bases; bases outside gene matches: 12. The CDR3 is 14 amino acids. CDR1 SQVTM and CDR2 ANQGSEA come from the germline V gene. CDR3 nucleotides: TGCAGCGGGGGACCGAGCGGGAGTCTTAATGAGCAGTTCTTC. It specifies CSGGPSGSLNEQFF.

The chain is built from TRBV9 and TRBJ1-5, with D unresolved. The V end was cut by 2 bases, the J end by 9 bases, with 12 bases between. Germline CDR1 and CDR2: SGDLS and YYNGEE. The CDR3 is 13 amino acids. The CDR3 is CASSVGAEGPQHF. In DNA form, the CDR3 reads TGTGCCAGCAGCGTCGGCGCTGAGGGGCCCCAGCATTTT.

The chain couples TRBV9 to TRBJ1-5; D gene uncertain. CDR1 is SGDLS, CDR2 YYNGEE, per germline. V lost 1 base and J lost 3, with 5 bases in between. This CDR3 contains 13 residues. The CDR3, as DNA: TGTGCCAGCAGCGTAATCCTCAATCAGCCCCAGCATTTT. It codes for CASSVILNQPQHF.

Details on this clonotype: One junction end does not reproduce the germline sequence, and a read error may be involved. The CDR3 bases are TGTGCCAACAGCCCAACAATCCGACAAGGGGTCGACGAGCAGTACTTC. Translated: CANSPTIRQGVDEQYF. The J gene is TRBJ2-7, the V gene TRBV11-2; weak D call: TRBD1 (5 bases). The CDR3 covers 16 residues. CDR1 and CDR2 from the germline V gene are SGHAT and FQNNGV.

This chain connects TRBV20-1 to TRBJ2-4, with D possibly TRBD1 on 6 matching bases. TRBJ2-7 explains the end of the DNA better; the J call may be wrong. This CDR3 has 13 residues. Germline CDR1 and CDR2: DFQATT and SNEGSKA (reference sequence). The chain's CDR3 is CSAKGHFTYEQYF. CDR3 DNA: TGCAGTGCTAAGGGACACTTTACCTACGAGCAGTACTTC.

This chain uses TRBV6-6 with TRBJ1-1; possibly TRBD1 for D (5 bases). CDR1 and CDR2 (germline): MNHNY, SVGAGI (reference sequence). This CDR3 contains 14 residues. V gave up 1 base and J gave up 1 base, with 7 bases separating them. This CDR3 is CASSYWGKNTEAFF. CDR3 sequence (DNA): TGTGCCAGCAGTTACTGGGGGAAGAACACTGAAGCTTTCTTT.

This clonotype occurred a few times. V usage is TRBV30 and J usage is TRBJ2-7, with D hard to call. The CDR3 length is 11 residues. The germline V gene encodes CDR1 GTSNPN and CDR2 SVGIG (reference sequence). The V end lost 3 bases, the J end lost 6 bases, and 9 bases lay between the germline ends. CDR3: CAWSGQAEQYF. DNA of the CDR3: TGTGCCTGGAGCGGTCAAGCCGAGCAGTACTTC. Variable domain in full (rest from reference TRBV30 and TRBJ2-7): SQTIHQWPATLVQPVGSPLSLECTVEGTSNPNLYWYRQAAGRGLQLLFYSVGIGQISSEVPQNLSASRPQDRQFILSSKKLLLSDSGFYLCAWSGQAEQYFGPGTRLTVT.